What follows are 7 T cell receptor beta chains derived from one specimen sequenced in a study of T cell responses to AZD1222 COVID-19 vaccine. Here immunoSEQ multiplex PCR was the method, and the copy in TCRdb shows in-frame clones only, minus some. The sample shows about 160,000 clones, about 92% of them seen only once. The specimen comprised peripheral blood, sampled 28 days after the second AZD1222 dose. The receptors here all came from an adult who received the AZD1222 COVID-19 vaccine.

Here the CDR3 DNA reads TGTGCCAGCAGCTTTTACTCGGAGAACACTGAAGCTTTCTTT. It yields the protein CASSFYSENTEAFF. This chain connects TRBV11-2 to TRBJ1-1, with unresolved D. CDR1 SGHAT and CDR2 FQNNGV come from the germline V gene. Trimming shortened V by 3 bases and J by 1 base, and 9 bases separated the two germline ends. CDR3 length: 14 residues.

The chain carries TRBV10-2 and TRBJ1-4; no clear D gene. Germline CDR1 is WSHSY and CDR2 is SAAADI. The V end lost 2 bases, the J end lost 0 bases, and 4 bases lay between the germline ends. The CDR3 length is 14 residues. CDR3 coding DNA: TGCGCCAGCAGTGAGCCAGCAACTAATGAAAAACTGTTTTTT. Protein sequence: CASSEPATNEKLFF.

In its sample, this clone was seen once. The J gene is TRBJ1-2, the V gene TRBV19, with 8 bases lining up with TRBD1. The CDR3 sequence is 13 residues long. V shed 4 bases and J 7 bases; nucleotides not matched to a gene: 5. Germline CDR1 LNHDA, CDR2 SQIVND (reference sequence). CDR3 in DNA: TGTGCCAGTAGTAGCGGCAGGGGGCTTGGCTACACCTTC. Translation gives CASSSGRGLGYTF.

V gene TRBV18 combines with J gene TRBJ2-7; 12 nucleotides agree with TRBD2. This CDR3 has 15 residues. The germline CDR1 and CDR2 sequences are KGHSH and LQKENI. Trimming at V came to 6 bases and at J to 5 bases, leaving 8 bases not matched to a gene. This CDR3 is CASSPLAGGPNEQYF. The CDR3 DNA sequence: TGTGCCAGCTCCCCTCTAGCGGGGGGGCCGAACGAGCAGTACTTC.

CDR3 DNA: TGCAGTGCTCAGGGTCCTGAAGCTTTCTTT. Its translation is CSAQGPEAFF. This chain uses TRBV20-1 with TRBJ1-1; D perhaps matches TRBD1 (5 bases). The CDR3 contains 10 residues. CDR1 and CDR2 (germline): DFQATT, SNEGSKA (reference sequence). V lost 5 bases and J lost 6, with 7 bases in between.

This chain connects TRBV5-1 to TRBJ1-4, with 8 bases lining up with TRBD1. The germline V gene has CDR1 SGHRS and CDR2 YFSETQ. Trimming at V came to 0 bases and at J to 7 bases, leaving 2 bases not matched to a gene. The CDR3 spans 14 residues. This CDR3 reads CASSLDTGGEKLFF. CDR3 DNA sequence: TGCGCCAGCAGCTTGGACACAGGGGGTGAAAAACTGTTTTTT.

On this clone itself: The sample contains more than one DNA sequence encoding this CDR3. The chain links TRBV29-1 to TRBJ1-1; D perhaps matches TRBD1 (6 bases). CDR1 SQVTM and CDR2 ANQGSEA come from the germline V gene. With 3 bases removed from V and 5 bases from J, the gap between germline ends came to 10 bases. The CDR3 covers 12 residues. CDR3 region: CSVDRGGTEAFF. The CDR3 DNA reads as TGCAGCGTTGACAGGGGAGGGACTGAAGCTTTCTTT. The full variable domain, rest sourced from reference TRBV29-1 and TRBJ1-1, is SAVISQKPSRDICQRGTSLTIQCQVDSQVTMMFWYRQQPGQSLTLIATANQGSEATYESGFVIDKFPISRPNLTFSTLTVSNMSPEDSSIYLCSVDRGGTEAFFGQGTRLTVV.